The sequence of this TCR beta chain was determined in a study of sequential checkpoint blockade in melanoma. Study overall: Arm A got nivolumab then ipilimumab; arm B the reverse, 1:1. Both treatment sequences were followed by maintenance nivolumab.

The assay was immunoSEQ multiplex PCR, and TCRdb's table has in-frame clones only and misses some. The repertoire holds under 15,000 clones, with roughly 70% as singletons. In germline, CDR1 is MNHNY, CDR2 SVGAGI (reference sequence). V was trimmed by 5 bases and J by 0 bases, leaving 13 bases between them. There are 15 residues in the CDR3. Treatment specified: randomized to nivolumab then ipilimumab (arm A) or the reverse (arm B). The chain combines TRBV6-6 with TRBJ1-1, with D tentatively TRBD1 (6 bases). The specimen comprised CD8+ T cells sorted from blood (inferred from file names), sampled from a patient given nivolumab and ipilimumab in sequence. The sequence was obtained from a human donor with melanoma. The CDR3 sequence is CASSHRVGVNTEAFF. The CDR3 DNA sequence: TGTGCCAGCAGTCACAGGGTGGGGGTGAACACTGAAGCTTTCTTT.